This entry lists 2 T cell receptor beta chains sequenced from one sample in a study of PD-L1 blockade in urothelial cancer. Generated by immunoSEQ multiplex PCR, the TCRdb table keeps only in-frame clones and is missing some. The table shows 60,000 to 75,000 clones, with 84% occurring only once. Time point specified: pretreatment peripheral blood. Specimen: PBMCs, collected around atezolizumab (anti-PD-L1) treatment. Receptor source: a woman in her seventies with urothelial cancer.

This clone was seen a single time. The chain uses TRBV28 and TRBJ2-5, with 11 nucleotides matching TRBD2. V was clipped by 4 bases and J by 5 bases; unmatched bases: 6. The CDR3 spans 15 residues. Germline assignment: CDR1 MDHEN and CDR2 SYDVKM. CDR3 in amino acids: CASSSVAGGTETQYF. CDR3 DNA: TGTGCCAGCAGTTCCGTAGCGGGAGGGACCGAGACCCAGTACTTC.

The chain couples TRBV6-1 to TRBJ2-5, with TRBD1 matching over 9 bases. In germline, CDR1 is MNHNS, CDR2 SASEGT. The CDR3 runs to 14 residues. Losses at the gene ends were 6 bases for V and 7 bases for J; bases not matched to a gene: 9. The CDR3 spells CASREQGASVTQYF. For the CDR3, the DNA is TGTGCCAGCAGGGAACAGGGGGCAAGCGTGACCCAGTACTTC.